The entry that follows covers one T cell receptor beta chain sequence. The source of the sample is a study of graft-versus-host responses after intestinal transplantation. Germline V gives CDR1 SGHRS, CDR2 YFSETQ. The CDR3 has 13 residues. V was cut by 1 base and J by 4 bases, with 8 bases left in between. Produced via immunoSEQ multiplex PCR; TCRdb's table is partial and in-frame only. The table records some 31,000 clones, roughly 87% of them present only once. Sequencing was performed on PBMCs, taken about 450 days after intestinal transplantation. The rearrangement joins TRBV5-1 to TRBJ2-5; the D is unclear. The receptor's source is a human patient who received an intestinal transplant, so some T cells may come from the graft donor. The CDR3, as DNA: TGCGCCAGCAGCTTGAGCAGGCGAGAGACCCAGTACTTC. It is translated as CASSLSRRETQYF. Full variable domain (rest looked up from reference TRBV5-1 and TRBJ2-5): KAGVTQTPRYLIKTRGQQVTLSCSPISGHRSVSWYQQTPGQGLQFLFEYFSETQRNKGNFPGRFSGRQFSNSRSEMNVSTLELGDSALYLCASSLSRRETQYFGPGTRLLVL.